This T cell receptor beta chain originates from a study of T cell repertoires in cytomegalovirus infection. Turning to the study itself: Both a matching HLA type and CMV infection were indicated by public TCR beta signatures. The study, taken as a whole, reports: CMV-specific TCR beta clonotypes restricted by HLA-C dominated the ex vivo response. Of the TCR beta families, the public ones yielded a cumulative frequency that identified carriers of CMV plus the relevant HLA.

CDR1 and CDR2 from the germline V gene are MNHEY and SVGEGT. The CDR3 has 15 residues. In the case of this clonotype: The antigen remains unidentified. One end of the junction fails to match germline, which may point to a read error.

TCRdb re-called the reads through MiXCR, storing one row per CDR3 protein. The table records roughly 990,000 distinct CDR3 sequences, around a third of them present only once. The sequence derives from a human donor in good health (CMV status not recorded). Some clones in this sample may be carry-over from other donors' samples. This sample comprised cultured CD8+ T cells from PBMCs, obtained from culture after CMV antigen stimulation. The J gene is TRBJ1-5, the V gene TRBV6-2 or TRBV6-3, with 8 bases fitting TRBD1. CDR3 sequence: CANSYSRTGFQPQHF. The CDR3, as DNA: TGTGCCAACAGTTACTCTAGGACAGGGTTTCAGCCCCAGCATTTT.